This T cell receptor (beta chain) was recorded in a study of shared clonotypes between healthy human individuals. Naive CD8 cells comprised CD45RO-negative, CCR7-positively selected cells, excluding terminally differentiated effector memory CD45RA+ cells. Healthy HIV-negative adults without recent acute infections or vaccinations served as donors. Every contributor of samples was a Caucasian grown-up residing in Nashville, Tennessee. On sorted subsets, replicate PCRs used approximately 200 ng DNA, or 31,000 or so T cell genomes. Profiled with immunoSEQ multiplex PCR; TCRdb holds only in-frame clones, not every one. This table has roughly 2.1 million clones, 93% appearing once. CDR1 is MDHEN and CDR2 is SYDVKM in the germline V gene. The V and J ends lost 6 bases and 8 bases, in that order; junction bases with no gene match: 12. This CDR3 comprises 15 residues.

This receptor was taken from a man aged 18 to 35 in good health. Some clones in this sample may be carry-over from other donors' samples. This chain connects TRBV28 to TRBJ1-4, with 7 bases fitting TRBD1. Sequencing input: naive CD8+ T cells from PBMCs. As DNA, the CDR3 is TGTGCCAGCAGGCCTTTGGAGGGGGCGGGGGAAAAACTGTTTTTT. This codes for CASRPLEGAGEKLFF.